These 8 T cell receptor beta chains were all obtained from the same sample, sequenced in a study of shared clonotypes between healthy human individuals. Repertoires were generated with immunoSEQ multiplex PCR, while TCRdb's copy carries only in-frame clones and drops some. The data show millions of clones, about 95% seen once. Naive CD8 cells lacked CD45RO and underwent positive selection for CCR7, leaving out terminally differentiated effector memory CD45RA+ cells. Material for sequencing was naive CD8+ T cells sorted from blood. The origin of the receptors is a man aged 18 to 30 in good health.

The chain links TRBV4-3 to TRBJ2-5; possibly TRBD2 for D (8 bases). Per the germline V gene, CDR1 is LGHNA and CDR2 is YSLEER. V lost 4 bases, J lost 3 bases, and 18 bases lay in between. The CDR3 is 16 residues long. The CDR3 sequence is CASSPHREGAKETQYF. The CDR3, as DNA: TGCGCCAGCAGCCCTCACCGGGAGGGGGCTAAAGAGACCCAGTACTTC.

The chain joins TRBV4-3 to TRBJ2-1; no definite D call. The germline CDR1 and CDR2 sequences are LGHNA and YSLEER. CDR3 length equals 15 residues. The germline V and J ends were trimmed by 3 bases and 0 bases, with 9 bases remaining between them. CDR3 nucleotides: TGCGCCAGCAGCCACGGAACGGCCTCCTACAATGAGCAGTTCTTC. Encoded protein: CASSHGTASYNEQFF.

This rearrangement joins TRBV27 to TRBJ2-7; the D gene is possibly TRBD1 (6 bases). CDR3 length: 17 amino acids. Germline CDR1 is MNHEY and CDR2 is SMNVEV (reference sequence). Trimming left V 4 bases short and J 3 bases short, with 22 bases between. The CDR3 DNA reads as TGTGCCAGCAGTTCGCTACAGGGCGGCAGAATGGACTACGAGCAGTACTTC. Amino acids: CASSSLQGGRMDYEQYF.

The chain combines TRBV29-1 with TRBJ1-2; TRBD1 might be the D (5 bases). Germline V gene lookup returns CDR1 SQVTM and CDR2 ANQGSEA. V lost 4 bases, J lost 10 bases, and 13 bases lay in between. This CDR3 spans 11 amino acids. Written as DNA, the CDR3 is TGCAGCGTTGTGAGCGGAGGGGACTACACCTTC. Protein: CSVVSGGDYTF. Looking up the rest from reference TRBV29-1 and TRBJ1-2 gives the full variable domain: SAVISQKPSRDICQRGTSLTIQCQVDSQVTMMFWYRQQPGQSLTLIATANQGSEATYESGFVIDKFPISRPNLTFSTLTVSNMSPEDSSIYLCSVVSGGDYTFGSGTRLTVV.

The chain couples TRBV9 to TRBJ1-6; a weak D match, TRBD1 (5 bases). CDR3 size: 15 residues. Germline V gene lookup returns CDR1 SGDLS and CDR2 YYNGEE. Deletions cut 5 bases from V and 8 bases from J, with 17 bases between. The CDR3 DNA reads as TGTGCCAGCAGTGCTCGGGGGGTCCGGTATTCACCCCTCCACTTT. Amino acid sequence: CASSARGVRYSPLHF.

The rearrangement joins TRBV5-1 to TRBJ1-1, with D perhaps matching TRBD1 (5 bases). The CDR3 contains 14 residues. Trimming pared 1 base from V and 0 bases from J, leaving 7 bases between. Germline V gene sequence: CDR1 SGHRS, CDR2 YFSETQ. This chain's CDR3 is CASSLRGLNTEAFF. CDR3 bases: TGCGCCAGCAGCTTGCGGGGGTTGAACACTGAAGCTTTCTTT.

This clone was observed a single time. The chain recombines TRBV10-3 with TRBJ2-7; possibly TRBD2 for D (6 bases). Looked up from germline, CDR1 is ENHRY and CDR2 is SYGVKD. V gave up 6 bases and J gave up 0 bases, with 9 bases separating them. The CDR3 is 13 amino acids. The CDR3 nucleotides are TGTGCCATCAGGGGACTCAGCTCCTACGAGCAGTACTTC. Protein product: CAIRGLSSYEQYF.

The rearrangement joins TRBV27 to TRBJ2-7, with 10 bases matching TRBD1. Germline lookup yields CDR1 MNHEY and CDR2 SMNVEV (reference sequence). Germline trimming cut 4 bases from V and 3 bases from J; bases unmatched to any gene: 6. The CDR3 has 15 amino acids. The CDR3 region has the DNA TGTGCCAGCAGTTCTGCGGACAGGGGGGGCTACGAGCAGTACTTC. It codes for CASSSADRGGYEQYF.